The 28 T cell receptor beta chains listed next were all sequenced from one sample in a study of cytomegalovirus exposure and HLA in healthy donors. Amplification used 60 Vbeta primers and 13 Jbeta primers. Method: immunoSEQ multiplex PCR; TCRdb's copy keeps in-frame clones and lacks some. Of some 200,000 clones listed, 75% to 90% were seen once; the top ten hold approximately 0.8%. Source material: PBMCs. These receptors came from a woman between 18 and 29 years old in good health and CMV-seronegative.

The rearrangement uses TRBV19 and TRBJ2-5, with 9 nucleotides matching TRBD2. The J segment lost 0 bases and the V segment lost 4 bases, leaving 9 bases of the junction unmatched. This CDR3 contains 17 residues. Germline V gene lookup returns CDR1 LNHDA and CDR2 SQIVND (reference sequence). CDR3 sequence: CASSTNIAGVYQETQYF. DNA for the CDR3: TGTGCCAGTAGTACAAACATAGCGGGAGTGTACCAAGAGACCCAGTACTTC.

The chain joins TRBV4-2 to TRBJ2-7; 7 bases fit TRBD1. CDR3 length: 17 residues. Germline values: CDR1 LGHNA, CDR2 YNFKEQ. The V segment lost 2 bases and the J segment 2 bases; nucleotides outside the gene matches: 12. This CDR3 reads CASSQNPLETGPYEQYF. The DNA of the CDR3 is TGTGCCAGCAGCCAAAACCCCCTAGAGACAGGGCCCTACGAGCAGTACTTC.

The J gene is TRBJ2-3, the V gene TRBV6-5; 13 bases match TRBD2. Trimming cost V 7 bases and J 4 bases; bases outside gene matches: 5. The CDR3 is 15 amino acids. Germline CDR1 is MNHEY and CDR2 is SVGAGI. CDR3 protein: CASIRLAGGSDTQYF. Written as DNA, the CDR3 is TGTGCCAGCATTCGACTAGCGGGAGGTTCAGATACGCAGTATTTT.

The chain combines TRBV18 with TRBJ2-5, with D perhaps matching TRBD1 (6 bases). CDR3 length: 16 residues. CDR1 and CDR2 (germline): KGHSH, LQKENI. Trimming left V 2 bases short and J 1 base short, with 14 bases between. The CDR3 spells CASSPRVGQSQETQYF. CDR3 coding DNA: TGTGCCAGCTCACCAAGGGTCGGACAGAGCCAAGAGACCCAGTACTTC.

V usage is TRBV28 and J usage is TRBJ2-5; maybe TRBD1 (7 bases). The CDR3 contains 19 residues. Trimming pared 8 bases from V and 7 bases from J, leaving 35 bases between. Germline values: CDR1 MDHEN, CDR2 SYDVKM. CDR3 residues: CASWEDREDRVGQGVTQYF. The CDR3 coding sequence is TGTGCCAGCTGGGAGGACCGGGAAGACAGGGTCGGACAAGGAGTGACCCAGTACTTC.

The CDR3 is CASSLGGNEQYF. For the CDR3, the DNA is TGTGCCAGCAGTTTAGGGGGGAACGAGCAGTACTTC. The V gene is TRBV27, the J gene TRBJ2-7, with D perhaps matching TRBD2 (6 bases). The V end was cut by 2 bases, the J end by 5 bases, with 7 bases between. Per the germline V gene, CDR1 is MNHEY and CDR2 is SMNVEV (reference sequence). There are 12 residues in the CDR3.

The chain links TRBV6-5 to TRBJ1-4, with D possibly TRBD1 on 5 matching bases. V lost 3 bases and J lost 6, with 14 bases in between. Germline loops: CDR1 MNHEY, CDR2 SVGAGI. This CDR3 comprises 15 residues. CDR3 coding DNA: TGTGCCAGCAGTTATGGTCAGGGCACCTATGAAAAACTGTTTTTT. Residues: CASSYGQGTYEKLFF.

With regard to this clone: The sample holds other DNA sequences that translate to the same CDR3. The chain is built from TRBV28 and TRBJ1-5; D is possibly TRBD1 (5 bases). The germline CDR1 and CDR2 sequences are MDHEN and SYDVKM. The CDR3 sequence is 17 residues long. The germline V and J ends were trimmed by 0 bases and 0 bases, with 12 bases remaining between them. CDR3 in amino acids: CASSLWRGTYSNQPQHF. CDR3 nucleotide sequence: TGTGCCAGCAGTTTATGGCGGGGCACATATAGCAATCAGCCCCAGCATTTT.

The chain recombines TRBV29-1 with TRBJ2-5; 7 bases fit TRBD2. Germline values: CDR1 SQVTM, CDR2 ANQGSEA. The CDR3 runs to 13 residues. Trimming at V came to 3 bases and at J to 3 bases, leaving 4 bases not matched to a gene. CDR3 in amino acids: CSVEAGVEETQYF. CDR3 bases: TGCAGCGTTGAGGCGGGAGTTGAAGAGACCCAGTACTTC.

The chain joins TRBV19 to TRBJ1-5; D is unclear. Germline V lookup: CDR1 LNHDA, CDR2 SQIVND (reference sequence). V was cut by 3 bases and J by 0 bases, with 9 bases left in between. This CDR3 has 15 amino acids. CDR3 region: CASSIYGNSNQPQHF. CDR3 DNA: TGTGCCAGTAGTATTTATGGCAATAGCAATCAGCCCCAGCATTTT.

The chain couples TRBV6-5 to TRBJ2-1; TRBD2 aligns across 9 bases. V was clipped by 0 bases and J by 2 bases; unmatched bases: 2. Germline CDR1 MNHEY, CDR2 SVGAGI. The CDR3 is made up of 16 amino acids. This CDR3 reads CASSYSGGGAYNEQFF. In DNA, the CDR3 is TGTGCCAGCAGTTACTCGGGCGGGGGGGCCTACAATGAGCAGTTCTTC.

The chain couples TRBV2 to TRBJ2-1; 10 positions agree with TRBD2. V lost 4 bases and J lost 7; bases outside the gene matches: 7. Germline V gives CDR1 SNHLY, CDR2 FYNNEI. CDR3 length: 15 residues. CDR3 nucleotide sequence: TGTGCCAGCAGTGGTCTAGCGGGAGTTGTAAATGAGCAGTTCTTC. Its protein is CASSGLAGVVNEQFF.

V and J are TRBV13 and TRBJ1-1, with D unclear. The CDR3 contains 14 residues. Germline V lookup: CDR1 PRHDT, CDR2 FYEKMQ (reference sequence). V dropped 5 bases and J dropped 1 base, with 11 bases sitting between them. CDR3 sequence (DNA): TGTGCCAGCAGCGCGGGAGCCTCGAACACTGAAGCTTTCTTT. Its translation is CASSAGASNTEAFF.

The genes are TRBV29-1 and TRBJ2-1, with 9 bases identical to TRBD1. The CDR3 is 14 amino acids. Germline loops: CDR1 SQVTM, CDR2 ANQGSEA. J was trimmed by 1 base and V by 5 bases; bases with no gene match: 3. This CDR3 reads CSVSTGGSYNEQFF. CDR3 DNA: TGCAGCGTTTCGACAGGGGGGTCCTACAATGAGCAGTTCTTC.

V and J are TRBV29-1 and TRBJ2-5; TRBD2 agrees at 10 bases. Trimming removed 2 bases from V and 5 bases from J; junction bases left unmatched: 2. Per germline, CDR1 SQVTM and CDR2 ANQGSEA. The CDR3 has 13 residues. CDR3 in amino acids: CSVELAGDETQYF. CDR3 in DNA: TGCAGCGTTGAACTAGCGGGAGACGAGACCCAGTACTTC. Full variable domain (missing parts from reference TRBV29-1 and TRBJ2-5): SAVISQKPSRDICQRGTSLTIQCQVDSQVTMMFWYRQQPGQSLTLIATANQGSEATYESGFVIDKFPISRPNLTFSTLTVSNMSPEDSSIYLCSVELAGDETQYFGPGTRLLVL.

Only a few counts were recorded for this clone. This chain's CDR3 is CASSGTSGNTGELFF. The DNA for the CDR3 is TGTGCCAGCAGTGGGACTAGCGGGAACACCGGGGAGCTGTTTTTT. V and J are TRBV6-6 and TRBJ2-2; 11 bases are a match to TRBD2. The V segment lost 5 bases and the J segment 1 base; nucleotides outside the gene matches: 0. From germline, CDR1 is MNHNY and CDR2 SVGAGI (reference sequence). The CDR3 has 15 amino acids.

CDR3 DNA sequence: TGTGCCAGCAGTTTTACCCTCTACAGGAAGAGTTACACAGATACGCAGTATTTT. Protein sequence: CASSFTLYRKSYTDTQYF. The chain couples TRBV28 to TRBJ2-3; a weak D match, TRBD1 (5 bases). The CDR3 length is 18 residues. CDR1 is MDHEN and CDR2 is SYDVKM in the germline V gene. The ends were cut back, 3 bases at V and 2 bases at J, with 21 bases in the middle. The full variable domain, with the rest looked up from reference TRBV28 and TRBJ2-3, is DVKVTQSSRYLVKRTGEKVFLECVQDMDHENMFWYRQDPGLGLRLIYFSYDVKMKEKGDIPEGYSVSREKKERFSLILESASTNQTSMYLCASSFTLYRKSYTDTQYFGPGTRLTVL.

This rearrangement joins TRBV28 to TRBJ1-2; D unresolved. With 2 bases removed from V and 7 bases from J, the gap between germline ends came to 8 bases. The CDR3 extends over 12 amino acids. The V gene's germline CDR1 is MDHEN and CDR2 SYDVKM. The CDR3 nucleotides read TGTGCCAGCAGTTTAACGGGGTTTGGCTACACCTTC. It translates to CASSLTGFGYTF.

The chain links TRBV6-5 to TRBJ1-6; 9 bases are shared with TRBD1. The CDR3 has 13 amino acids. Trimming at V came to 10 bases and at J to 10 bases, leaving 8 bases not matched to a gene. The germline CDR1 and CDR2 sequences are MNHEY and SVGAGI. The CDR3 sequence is CAKKTGGRSPLHF. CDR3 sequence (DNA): TGTGCCAAGAAAACAGGGGGCCGATCACCCCTCCACTTT.

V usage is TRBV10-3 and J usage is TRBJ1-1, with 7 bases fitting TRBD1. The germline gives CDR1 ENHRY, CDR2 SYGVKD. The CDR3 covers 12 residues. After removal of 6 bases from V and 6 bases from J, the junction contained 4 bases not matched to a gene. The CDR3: CAIRGTAAEAFF. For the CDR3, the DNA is TGTGCCATCAGGGGGACAGCCGCTGAAGCTTTCTTT.

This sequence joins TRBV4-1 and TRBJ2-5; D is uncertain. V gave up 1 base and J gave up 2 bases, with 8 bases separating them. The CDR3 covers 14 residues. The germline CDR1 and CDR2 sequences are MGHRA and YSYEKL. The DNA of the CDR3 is TGCGCCAGCAGCCAAGGATTCAGACAAGAGACCCAGTACTTC. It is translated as CASSQGFRQETQYF.

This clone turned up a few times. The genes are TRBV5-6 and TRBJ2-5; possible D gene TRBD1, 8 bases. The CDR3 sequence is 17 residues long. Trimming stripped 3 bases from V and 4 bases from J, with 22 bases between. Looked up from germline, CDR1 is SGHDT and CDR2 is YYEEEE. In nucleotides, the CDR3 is TGTGCCAGCAGCTGGGGAGGGGGACAGGTTGGGGGAGAGACCCAGTACTTC. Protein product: CASSWGGGQVGGETQYF. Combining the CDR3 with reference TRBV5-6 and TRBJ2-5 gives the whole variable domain DAGVTQSPTHLIKTRGQQVTLRCSPKSGHDTVSWYQQALGQGPQFIFQYYEEEERQRGNFPDRFSGHQFPNYSSELNVNALLLGDSALYLCASSWGGGQVGGETQYFGPGTRLLVL.

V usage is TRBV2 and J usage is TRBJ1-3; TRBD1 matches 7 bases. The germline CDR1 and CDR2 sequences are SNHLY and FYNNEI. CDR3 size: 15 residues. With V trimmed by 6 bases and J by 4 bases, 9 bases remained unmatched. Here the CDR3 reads CASSPETGLGNTIYF. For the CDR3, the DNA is TGTGCCAGCAGCCCGGAGACAGGGCTCGGAAACACCATATATTTT.

The DNA for the CDR3 is TGTGCCAGTAGGTCGGTGACTAGCGGGGGTTTGGAGACCCAGTACTTC. It encodes CASRSVTSGGLETQYF. The V gene is TRBV19, the J gene TRBJ2-5; 12 bases match TRBD2. The CDR3 is 16 amino acids. CDR1 is LNHDA and CDR2 is SQIVND in the germline V gene (reference sequence). J was trimmed by 5 bases and V by 6 bases; bases with no gene match: 10.

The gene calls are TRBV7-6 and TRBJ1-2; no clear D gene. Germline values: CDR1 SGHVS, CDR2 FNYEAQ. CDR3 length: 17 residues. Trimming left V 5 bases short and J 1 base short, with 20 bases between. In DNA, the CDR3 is TGTGCCAGCAGCCGAGGAATACCGAATATAGTTAACTATGGCTACACCTTC. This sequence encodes CASSRGIPNIVNYGYTF. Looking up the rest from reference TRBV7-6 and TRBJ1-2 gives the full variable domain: GAGVSQSPRYKVTKRGQDVALRCDPISGHVSLYWYRQALGQGPEFLTYFNYEAQQDKSGLPNDRFSAERPEGSISTLTIQRTEQRDSAMYRCASSRGIPNIVNYGYTFGSGTRLTVV.

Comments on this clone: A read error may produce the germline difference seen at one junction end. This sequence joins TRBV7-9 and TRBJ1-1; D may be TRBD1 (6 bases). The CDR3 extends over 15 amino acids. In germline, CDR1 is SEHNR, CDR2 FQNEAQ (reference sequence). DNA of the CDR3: TGTTCCAGCAGCTTAGAGGACAGTCTGAACACTGAAGCTTTCTTT. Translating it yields CSSSLEDSLNTEAFF.

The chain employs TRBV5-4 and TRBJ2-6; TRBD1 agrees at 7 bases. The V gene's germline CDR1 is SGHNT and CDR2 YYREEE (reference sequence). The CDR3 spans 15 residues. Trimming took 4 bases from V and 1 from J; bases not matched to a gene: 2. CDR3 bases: TGTGCCAGCAGCCAGGGGGTTTCTGGGGCCAACGTCCTGACTTTC. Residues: CASSQGVSGANVLTF.

CDR3 coding DNA: TGCAGCGCCTCTCCCCAGGGGTCCCCTGAAAAACTGTTTTTT. It is translated as CSASPQGSPEKLFF. The chain is built from TRBV29-1 and TRBJ1-4; weak D call: TRBD1 (6 bases). CDR3 length: 14 residues. Trimming removed 7 bases from V and 7 bases from J, with 19 bases in between. Germline V lookup: CDR1 SQVTM, CDR2 ANQGSEA.